These 28 T cell receptor beta chains were sequenced from one sample in a study of cytomegalovirus exposure and HLA in healthy donors. TCRdb's table, derived via immunoSEQ multiplex PCR, lists solely in-frame clones and lacks some. Of approximately 300,000 clones listed, approximately 90% are singletons. The sequenced sample was PBMCs. These receptors all stem from a woman aged 18-29 years in good health and CMV-seronegative.

The rearrangement links TRBV7-9 to TRBJ1-1, with D perhaps matching TRBD1 (6 bases). CDR1 is SEHNR and CDR2 is FQNEAQ in the germline V gene (reference sequence). The CDR3 sequence is 14 residues long. V lost 1 base, J lost 1 base, and 7 bases lay in between. This CDR3 reads CASSLVDRNTEAFF. DNA for the CDR3: TGTGCCAGCAGCTTAGTGGACAGGAACACTGAAGCTTTCTTT.

The V and J genes are TRBV4-1 and TRBJ2-1; TRBD2 matches at 10 bases. The CDR3 loop spans 16 amino acids. V lost 4 bases to trimming and J lost 1 base; unmatched junction nucleotides: 4. Germline V gene sequence: CDR1 MGHRA, CDR2 YSYEKL. CDR3 coding DNA: TGCGCCAGCAGCCTCCAGACTAGCGGGTCCTACAATGAGCAGTTCTTC. Translation: CASSLQTSGSYNEQFF.

This clone was found a few times. This chain connects TRBV7-9 to TRBJ2-7; TRBD2 aligns across 8 bases. Germline assignment: CDR1 SEHNR and CDR2 FQNEAQ (reference sequence). This CDR3 region has 14 residues. Trimming removed 4 bases from V and 5 bases from J; junction bases left unmatched: 7. Here the CDR3 reads CASSSSGRADEQYF. In DNA form, the CDR3 reads TGTGCCAGCAGCTCAAGCGGGAGAGCCGACGAGCAGTACTTC.

The chain is built from TRBV5-4 and TRBJ2-7; D call uncertain. Germline loops: CDR1 SGHNT, CDR2 YYREEE (reference sequence). This CDR3 region has 15 residues. The V end was cut by 4 bases, the J end by 2 bases, with 16 bases between. CDR3 in DNA: TGTGCCAGCAGCGTGGGTGGAGAGAACCCCTACGAGCAGTACTTC. Translating gives CASSVGGENPYEQYF. Based on the CDR3 plus reference TRBV5-4 and TRBJ2-7, the full variable domain is ETGVTQSPTHLIKTRGQQVTLRCSSQSGHNTVSWYQQALGQGPQFIFQYYREEENGRGNFPPRFSGLQFPNYSSELNVNALELDDSALYLCASSVGGENPYEQYFGPGTRLTVT.

This clone occurred once. This chain uses TRBV27 with TRBJ2-5; D perhaps matches TRBD1 (6 bases). This CDR3 contains 15 residues. V dropped 6 bases and J dropped 5 bases, with 19 bases sitting between them. Germline V CDR1 and CDR2: MNHEY, SMNVEV (reference sequence). The CDR3 DNA is TGTGCCAGCAGCCGAACCAGGGGCCCCCGGGAGACCCAGTACTTC. Protein product: CASSRTRGPRETQYF.

This chain uses TRBV7-3 with TRBJ2-6, with 7 bases that match TRBD2. CDR1 is SGHTA, CDR2 FQGTGA, per germline. This CDR3 region has 15 residues. V lost 0 bases, J lost 7 bases, and 3 bases stayed unmatched. In nucleotides, the CDR3 is TGTGCCAGCAGCTTAACGGGGGGGAGTGCCAACGTCCTGACTTTC. It specifies CASSLTGGSANVLTF.

The rearrangement uses TRBV9 and TRBJ1-1, with TRBD1 matching 8 bases. Per the germline V gene, CDR1 is SGDLS and CDR2 is YYNGEE. This CDR3 has 15 residues. Trimming removed 3 bases from V and 0 bases from J; junction bases left unmatched: 4. The CDR3 here is CASSDGDRMNTEAFF. As DNA, the CDR3 is TGTGCCAGCAGCGACGGGGACAGGATGAACACTGAAGCTTTCTTT.

This chain connects TRBV4-3 to TRBJ2-6; 11 positions match TRBD2. Germline CDR1 LGHNA, CDR2 YSLEER. V trimming: 1 base; J trimming: 3 bases; junction bases outside the gene matches: 5. The CDR3 totals 18 residues. As DNA, the CDR3 is TGCGCCAGCAGCCAAGTGACTAGCGGGATCGGTGGGGCCAACGTCCTGACTTTC. It encodes CASSQVTSGIGGANVLTF.

The CDR3: CASSEIASAFF. The CDR3 DNA is TGTGCCAGCAGTGAAATCGCGTCGGCTTTCTTT. The chain joins TRBV6-5 to TRBJ1-1; D remains unclear. Germline CDR1 is MNHEY and CDR2 is SVGAGI. The CDR3 runs to 11 residues. V was shortened by 5 bases and J by 11 bases, with 12 bases between the two germline ends.

The chain links TRBV28 to TRBJ1-2; TRBD1 agrees at 9 bases. CDR1 MDHEN and CDR2 SYDVKM come from the germline V gene. CDR3 length equals 15 residues. V trimming: 1 base; J trimming: 4 bases; junction bases outside the gene matches: 4. The chain's CDR3 is CASSLSGQGLYGYTF. CDR3 coding DNA: TGTGCCAGCAGTTTATCGGGACAGGGTCTCTATGGCTACACCTTC.

This chain joins TRBV5-8 and TRBJ1-2; TRBD1 might be the D (5 bases). The CDR3 covers 13 residues. Trimming removed 4 bases from V and 6 bases from J, with 13 bases in between. Germline CDR1 is SGHTS and CDR2 is YDEGEE. The CDR3 loop reads CASSGHSGDGYTF. The CDR3 DNA reads TGTGCCAGCAGCGGACATTCGGGGGATGGCTACACCTTC.

CDR3 bases: TGTGCCAGCAGCGTCGGGGGTTTCGGTGAAAAACTGTTTTTT. It translates to CASSVGGFGEKLFF. The genes are TRBV9 and TRBJ1-4, with a tentative D call TRBD1 (5 bases). Germline V lookup: CDR1 SGDLS, CDR2 YYNGEE. The V end was cut by 2 bases, the J end by 7 bases, with 12 bases between. This CDR3 has 14 amino acids.

This clone appeared a few times. The chain carries TRBV19 and TRBJ2-7, with a weak D call TRBD2 (5 bases). CDR3 length: 14 residues. Germline-derived CDR1 and CDR2 are LNHDA and SQIVND (reference sequence). Between the trimmed V and J ends, which lost 1 base and 6 bases, there was a span of 13 bases. The CDR3 reads CASSIVGETLEQYF. CDR3 bases: TGTGCCAGTAGTATAGTGGGAGAAACCCTCGAGCAGTACTTC.

This clone came up once. The chain carries TRBV29-1 and TRBJ2-6; D is unresolved. Per the germline V gene, CDR1 is SQVTM and CDR2 is ANQGSEA. V gave up 6 bases and J gave up 0 bases, with 6 bases separating them. The CDR3 contains 13 residues. CDR3: CSVDSSGANVLTF. The CDR3 region has the DNA TGCAGCGTAGATAGCTCTGGGGCCAACGTCCTGACTTTC.

This chain joins TRBV28 and TRBJ2-7; TRBD1 agrees at 7 bases. CDR1 and CDR2 from the germline V gene are MDHEN and SYDVKM. Trimming took 4 bases from V and 2 from J; bases not matched to a gene: 5. This CDR3 is built from 14 residues. Here the CDR3 DNA reads TGTGCCAGCAGTTCCGGGACAGAAACCTACGAGCAGTACTTC. Residues: CASSSGTETYEQYF.

The J gene is TRBJ2-4, the V gene TRBV5-1; TRBD2 matches 8 bases. V was clipped by 0 bases and J by 0 bases; unmatched bases: 5. CDR1 and CDR2 from the germline V gene are SGHRS and YFSETQ. The CDR3 consists of 17 residues. CDR3: CASSLEFLAGAKNIQYF. CDR3 nucleotides: TGCGCCAGCAGCTTGGAGTTCCTAGCGGGAGCCAAAAACATTCAGTACTTC.

J is TRBJ1-1 and V is TRBV6-6, with TRBD1 identical over 9 bases. Germline lookup yields CDR1 MNHNY and CDR2 SVGAGI (reference sequence). This CDR3 region has 13 residues. V trimming: 10 bases; J trimming: 7 bases; junction bases outside the gene matches: 10. The CDR3 DNA reads TGTGCCATCAGGGGACAGGGCCTTTTTGAAGCTTTCTTT. This encodes CAIRGQGLFEAFF.

CDR3 protein: CASSLGQKIGETQYF. CDR3 DNA: TGTGCCAGCAGCTTAGGGCAGAAGATCGGGGAGACCCAGTACTTC. The chain uses TRBV7-6 and TRBJ2-5; D is undetermined. CDR3 length equals 15 residues. CDR1 is SGHVS and CDR2 is FNYEAQ in the germline V gene. V lost 1 base and J lost 5, with 14 bases in between.

The chain couples TRBV2 to TRBJ2-2; D is uncertain. The V end lost 4 bases, the J end lost 6 bases, and 6 bases lay between the germline ends. The germline V gene has CDR1 SNHLY and CDR2 FYNNEI. This CDR3 has 12 residues. CDR3 amino acids: CASSVGPGELFF. The CDR3 DNA is TGTGCCAGCAGTGTTGGGCCCGGGGAGCTGTTTTTT.

The J gene is TRBJ2-4, the V gene TRBV29-1; D unclear. V dropped 4 bases and J dropped 0 bases, with 7 bases sitting between them. The CDR3 is 13 amino acids. The germline V gene has CDR1 SQVTM and CDR2 ANQGSEA. The CDR3 DNA reads TGCAGCGTTGGGAGTGGAGCCAAAAACATTCAGTACTTC. This translates into CSVGSGAKNIQYF.

V gene TRBV5-4 combines with J gene TRBJ2-1; D is unresolved. CDR3 length: 16 residues. Per germline, CDR1 SGHNT and CDR2 YYREEE (reference sequence). Trimming shortened V by 0 bases and J by 2 bases, and 12 bases separated the two germline ends. The chain's CDR3 is CASSLVILSTYNEQFF. CDR3 DNA: TGTGCCAGCAGCTTGGTTATTCTGAGCACCTACAATGAGCAGTTCTTC. Using reference TRBV5-4 and TRBJ2-1 for the parts outside the CDR3, the full variable domain is ETGVTQSPTHLIKTRGQQVTLRCSSQSGHNTVSWYQQALGQGPQFIFQYYREEENGRGNFPPRFSGLQFPNYSSELNVNALELDDSALYLCASSLVILSTYNEQFFGPGTRLTVL.

This rearrangement joins TRBV9 to TRBJ2-1, with 13 bases matching TRBD2. Per the germline V gene, CDR1 is SGDLS and CDR2 is YYNGEE. J lost 15 bases, V lost 3 bases, and 3 bases had no gene match. The CDR3 runs 12 residues. CDR3 region: CASSAGLAGLFF. CDR3 coding DNA: TGTGCCAGCAGCGCGGGACTAGCGGGACTGTTCTTC.

The J gene is TRBJ2-1, the V gene TRBV28; TRBD1 aligns across 7 bases. V shed 5 bases, J shed 8 bases, and the junction held 9 bases outside the gene matches. Germline CDR1 and CDR2: MDHEN and SYDVKM. The CDR3 length is 14 residues. The DNA for the CDR3 is TGTGCCAGCAGTAGTGGGACAGAGACGGATGAGCAGTTCTTC. This codes for CASSSGTETDEQFF.

This clone was detected once. One end of the junction varies from germline; a read error may be responsible. The chain links TRBV7-7 to TRBJ2-7, with TRBD1 as a possible D gene (6 bases). The CDR3 is 15 amino acids. Germline CDR1 SSHAT, CDR2 FNYEAQ (reference sequence). CDR3 in amino acids: CASSPGVDSSYEQYF. The CDR3 region has the DNA TGTGCTAGCAGCCCAGGTGTGGACAGCTCCTACGAGCAGTACTTC.

Of note for this clone: A junction boundary mismatches the germline segment, possibly from a read error. This chain connects TRBV7-7 to TRBJ2-3; 13 nucleotides align to TRBD2. There are 15 residues in the CDR3. Germline lookup yields CDR1 SSHAT and CDR2 FNYEAQ (reference sequence). The CDR3 DNA sequence: TGTGCTAGCAGCGGGGGACTAGCGGGATCGGATACGCAGTATTTT. This translates into CASSGGLAGSDTQYF.

This chain joins TRBV5-6 and TRBJ2-2; TRBD1 matches at 7 bases. CDR3 length equals 15 residues. Germline lookup yields CDR1 SGHDT and CDR2 YYEEEE. The junction had 7 bases not matched to a gene; V was cut back by 2 bases and J by 6 bases. CDR3 sequence reads: CASSFLDRISGELFF. CDR3 sequence (DNA): TGTGCCAGCAGCTTTCTGGACAGGATCTCCGGGGAGCTGTTTTTT. The variable domain in full, with the rest retrieved from reference TRBV5-6 and TRBJ2-2, is DAGVTQSPTHLIKTRGQQVTLRCSPKSGHDTVSWYQQALGQGPQFIFQYYEEEERQRGNFPDRFSGHQFPNYSSELNVNALLLGDSALYLCASSFLDRISGELFFGEGSRLTVL.

This chain connects TRBV30 to TRBJ2-3; 8 nucleotides agree with TRBD2. J was trimmed by 2 bases and V by 2 bases; bases with no gene match: 6. In germline, CDR1 is GTSNPN, CDR2 SVGIG (reference sequence). The CDR3 covers 15 residues. The CDR3 DNA reads TGTGCCTGGAGTCGGGGGGGGGTCCCCACAGATACGCAGTATTTT. This translates into CAWSRGGVPTDTQYF.

This clone was recorded at least ten times. The chain employs TRBV14 and TRBJ2-1; 10 positions match TRBD2. Germline V gene data show CDR1 as SGHDN and CDR2 as FVKESK. The trim removed 7 bases at V and 7 bases at J, leaving 10 bases unmatched. The length of the CDR3 is 15 residues. CDR3 amino acids: CASNKLAGVVNEQFF. CDR3 nucleotides: TGTGCCAGCAATAAGCTAGCGGGAGTTGTGAATGAGCAGTTCTTC.